This TCR beta chain was captured in a study of lymphopenia after photon versus proton radiotherapy. Study-wide results and caveats: A bigger post-nadir fall in TCR diversity correlated inversely with survival time in deceased patients. Authors raise, but do not show, better survival with proton therapy. After lymphocyte nadir, photon-treated repertoires showed oligoclonal expansion, especially CD8+ Temra. Relative stability marked proton patients; photon patients lost diversity and naive cells.

Data came from immunoSEQ multiplex PCR; TCRdb stores just in-frame clones and leaves some out. The sample has tens of thousands of clones; roughly 82% are singletons. The V gene end was trimmed by 4 bases and the J gene end by 4 bases; junction bases not matched to a gene: 9. Germline V lookup: CDR1 SGHRS, CDR2 YFSETQ. This CDR3 has 16 amino acids. With regard to this clone: The antigen remains undetermined.

This material consisted of peripheral blood, taken from a patient treated with proton-based radiotherapy. The sequence came from a woman aged 70 to 79 with pancreatic cancer. V gene TRBV5-1 combines with J gene TRBJ2-2, with 8 bases matching TRBD2. The CDR3 DNA is TGCGCCAGCAGCCCTAAAACTAGCGGCGGCACCGGGGAGCTGTTTTTT. This codes for CASSPKTSGGTGELFF.